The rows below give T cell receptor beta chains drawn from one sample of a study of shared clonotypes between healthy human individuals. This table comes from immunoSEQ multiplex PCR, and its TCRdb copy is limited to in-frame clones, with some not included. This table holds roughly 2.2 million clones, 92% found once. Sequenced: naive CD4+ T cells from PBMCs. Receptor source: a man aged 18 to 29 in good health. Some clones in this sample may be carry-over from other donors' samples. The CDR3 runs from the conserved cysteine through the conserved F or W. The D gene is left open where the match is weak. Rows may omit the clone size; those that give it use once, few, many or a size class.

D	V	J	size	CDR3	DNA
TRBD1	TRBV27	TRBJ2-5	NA	CASSSQGAGQETQYF	TGTGCCAGCAGTTCTCAGGGGGCGGGTCAAGAGACCCAGTACTTC
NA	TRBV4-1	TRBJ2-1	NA	CASSQQTILSNNEQFF	TGCGCCAGCAGCCAACAGACTATCCTCTCCAACAATGAGCAGTTCTTC
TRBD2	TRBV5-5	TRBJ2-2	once	CASSLGLAGAGELFF	TGTGCCAGCAGCTTGGGGCTAGCGGGAGCTGGGGAGCTGTTTTTT
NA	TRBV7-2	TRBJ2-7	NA	CASSPRRVGIAYEQYF	TGTGCCAGCAGCCCCCGGAGGGTCGGGATAGCTTACGAGCAGTACTTC
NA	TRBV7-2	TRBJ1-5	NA	CASSLVWGGNQPQHF	TGTGCCAGCAGCTTAGTATGGGGGGGCAATCAGCCCCAGCATTTT
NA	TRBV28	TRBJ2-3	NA	CASSSPRAGPLGDTQYF	TGTGCCAGCAGTTCACCCCGAGCGGGTCCCCTAGGGGATACGCAGTATTTT
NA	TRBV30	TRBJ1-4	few	CAFAQGTWEKLFF	TGTGCCTTTGCTCAGGGGACTTGGGAAAAACTGTTTTTT
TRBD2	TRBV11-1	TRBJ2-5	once	CASSLAERGPQETQYF	TGTGCCAGCAGCTTAGCGGAGCGGGGACCCCAAGAGACCCAGTACTTC
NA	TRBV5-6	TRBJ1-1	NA	CASSLLGRANTEAFF	TGTGCCAGCAGCTTGTTGGGACGGGCGAACACTGAAGCTTTCTTT
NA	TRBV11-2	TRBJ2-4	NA	CASSPGTDLGAKNIQYF	TGTGCCAGCAGCCCAGGCACCGACTTGGGTGCCAAAAACATTCAGTACTTC
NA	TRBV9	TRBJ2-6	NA	CASSGIHSGANVLTF	TGTGCCAGTTCCGGGATACACTCTGGGGCCAACGTCCTGACTTTC
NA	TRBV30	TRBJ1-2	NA	CACRSYGYGYTF	TGTGCCTGTAGGTCCTATGGCTATGGCTACACCTTC
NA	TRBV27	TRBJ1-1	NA	CASSLGTVNTEAFF	TGTGCCAGCAGTTTGGGGACGGTGAACACTGAAGCTTTCTTT
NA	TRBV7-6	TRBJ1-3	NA	CASSPGTSGNTIYF	TGTGCCAGCAGCCCCGGGACCTCTGGAAACACCATATATTTT
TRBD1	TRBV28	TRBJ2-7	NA	CASSATYRGWGYEQYF	TGTGCCAGCAGTGCCACCTACAGGGGTTGGGGCTACGAGCAGTACTTC
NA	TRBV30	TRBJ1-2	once	CAWEGVGNYGYTF	TGTGCCTGGGAAGGGGTGGGAAACTATGGCTACACCTTC
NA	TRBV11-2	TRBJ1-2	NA	CASSSPLDSMRGYTF	TGTGCCAGCAGCTCCCCGCTGGACAGTATGAGGGGCTACACCTTC
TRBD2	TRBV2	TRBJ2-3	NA	CASIAGGPSDTQYF	TGTGCCAGCATAGCGGGAGGGCCTTCAGATACGCAGTATTTT
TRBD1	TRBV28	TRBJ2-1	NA	CASSLWRGTGPLRGSGVNEQFF	TGTGCCAGCAGTTTATGGCGCGGGACAGGCCCCCTGAGAGGTAGTGGTGTCAATGAGCAGTTCTTC
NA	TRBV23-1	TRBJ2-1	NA	CASSPVPCCEQFF	TGCGCCAGCAGTCCCGTCCCGTGTTGTGAGCAGTTCTTC
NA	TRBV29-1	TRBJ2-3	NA	CSVVVADTQYF	TGCAGCGTAGTAGTCGCGGATACGCAGTATTTT
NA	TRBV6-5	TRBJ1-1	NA	CASRSGNQLLKAFF	TGTGCCAGCAGGTCGGGGAACCAACTACTGAAAGCTTTCTTT
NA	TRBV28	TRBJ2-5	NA	CASSLEGPYQETQYF	TGTGCCAGCAGTTTAGAGGGGCCGTACCAAGAGACCCAGTACTTC
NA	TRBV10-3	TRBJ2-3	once	CAIRYESEADTQYF	TGTGCCATCAGATACGAATCTGAGGCAGATACGCAGTATTTT
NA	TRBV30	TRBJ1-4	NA	CAWSVTGTNEKLFF	TGTGCCTGGAGTGTTACCGGTACTAATGAAAAACTGTTTTTT
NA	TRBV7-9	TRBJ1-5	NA	CASSPDQLGNQPQHF	TGTGCCAGCAGCCCGGACCAGCTGGGCAATCAGCCCCAGCATTTT
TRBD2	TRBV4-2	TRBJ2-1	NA	CASSPGTSSRYNEQFF	TGTGCCAGCAGCCCGGGGACTAGCAGCAGATACAATGAGCAGTTCTTC
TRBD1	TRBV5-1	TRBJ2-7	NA	CASSVTGQTDEQYF	TGCGCCAGCAGCGTGACGGGACAGACCGACGAGCAGTACTTC
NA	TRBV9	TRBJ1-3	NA	CASSNGERDGNTIYF	TGTGCCAGCAGCAATGGGGAGCGCGATGGAAACACCATATATTTT
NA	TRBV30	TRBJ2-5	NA	CAWSVRGETQYF	TGTGCCTGGAGTGTACGGGGGGAGACCCAGTACTTC
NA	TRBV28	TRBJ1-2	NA	CASSPPYYGYTF	TGTGCCAGCAGTCCCCCGTACTATGGCTACACCTTC
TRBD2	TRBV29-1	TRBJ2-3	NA	CSVEWGRADTQYF	TGCAGCGTTGAGTGGGGGAGGGCAGATACGCAGTATTTT
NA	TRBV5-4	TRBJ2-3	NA	CASSPPEDTDTQYF	TGTGCCAGCAGCCCGCCAGAAGACACAGATACGCAGTATTTT
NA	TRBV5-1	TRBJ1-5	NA	CASSLSPQSNQPQHF	TGCGCCAGCAGCTTGTCCCCCCAAAGCAATCAGCCCCAGCATTTT
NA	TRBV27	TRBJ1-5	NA	CASSAWVGTEKPYSNQPQHF	TGTGCCAGCAGTGCCTGGGTGGGCACCGAGAAGCCTTATAGCAATCAGCCCCAGCATTTT
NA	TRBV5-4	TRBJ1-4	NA	CASSLGGRGSTNEKLFF	TGTGCCAGCAGCTTGGGGGGCCGGGGTTCAACTAATGAAAAACTGTTTTTT
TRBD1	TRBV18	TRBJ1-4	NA	CASSPGNPGQGNEKLFF	TGTGCCAGCTCACCGGGGAACCCGGGACAGGGGAATGAAAAACTGTTTTTT
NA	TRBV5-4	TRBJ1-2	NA	CASSLEDPPNYGYTF	TGTGCCAGCAGCTTGGAAGACCCCCCTAACTATGGCTACACCTTC
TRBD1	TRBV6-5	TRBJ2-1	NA	CASTDGGQGNNEQFF	TGTGCCAGCACCGATGGGGGACAGGGCAACAATGAGCAGTTCTTC
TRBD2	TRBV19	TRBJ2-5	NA	CASSVSLLAGWGETQYF	TGTGCCAGTAGCGTATCCCTACTAGCGGGATGGGGAGAGACCCAGTACTTC
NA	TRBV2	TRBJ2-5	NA	CASSDSRHQETQYF	TGTGCCAGCAGTGACTCAAGACATCAAGAGACCCAGTACTTC
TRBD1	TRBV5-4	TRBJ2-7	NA	CASSFLQGGEQYF	TGTGCCAGCAGTTTCCTACAGGGGGGAGAGCAGTACTTC
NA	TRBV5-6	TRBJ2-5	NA	CASSTPRAGVQETQYF	TGTGCCAGCAGCACCCCCAGGGCGGGCGTCCAAGAGACCCAGTACTTC
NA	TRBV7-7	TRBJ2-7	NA	CASSPGGDEQYF	TGTGCCAGCAGCCCAGGGGGGGACGAGCAGTACTTC
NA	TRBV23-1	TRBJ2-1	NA	CASISPTRAREQFF	TGCGCCAGCATTTCCCCGACACGTGCGCGTGAGCAGTTCTTC
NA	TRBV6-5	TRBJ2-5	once	CASSYSDRPRETQYF	TGTGCCAGCAGTTACTCGGACAGACCTCGTGAGACCCAGTACTTC
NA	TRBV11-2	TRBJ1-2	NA	CASSQENYGYTF	TGTGCCAGCTCACAGGAGAACTATGGCTACACCTTC
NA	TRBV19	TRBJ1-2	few	CASTQSGENYGYTF	TGTGCCAGTACCCAGTCCGGGGAGAACTATGGCTACACCTTC
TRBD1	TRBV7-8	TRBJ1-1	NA	CASSWGQGLNTEAFF	TGTGCCAGCAGCTGGGGACAGGGCCTGAACACTGAAGCTTTCTTT